This T cell receptor (beta chain) was identified in a study of control samples from healthy donors and cancer patients. Repertoires were generated with immunoSEQ multiplex PCR, while TCRdb's copy carries only in-frame clones and drops some. Counted here are 60,000 to 75,000 clones, approximately 84% occurring once; the ten biggest clones make up approximately 30%. This clone is a singleton in its sample. This clonotype was sampled from a man aged 50-59 years in good health. The source material was blood.

The DNA of the CDR3 is TGTGCCAGCTCACCAACGACCAATGAGCAGTTCTTC. Its protein product is CASSPTTNEQFF. This sequence joins TRBV18 and TRBJ2-1; D unclear. The CDR3 loop spans 12 amino acids. The germline gives CDR1 KGHSH, CDR2 LQKENI. The V end lost 2 bases, the J end lost 6 bases, and 5 bases lay between the germline ends.